Shown below are 9 T cell receptor beta chains from a single sample sequenced in a study of graft-versus-host responses after intestinal transplantation. For these TCRs, the target antigens are not known. This table comes from immunoSEQ multiplex PCR, and its TCRdb copy is limited to in-frame clones, with some not included. The sample carries fewer than 95,000 clones, about 92% recorded once. The source material was unstimulated CD8+ T cells sorted from spleen or lymph node cells, sampled before intestinal transplant. The receptors were sampled from a human donor who received an intestinal transplant.

This clone appeared once. The V call is TRBV19, the J call TRBJ2-7; TRBD1 aligns across 9 bases. The ends lost 5 bases at V and 2 bases at J; junction bases unmatched: 7. The CDR3 contains 15 residues. CDR1 and CDR2 from the germline V gene are LNHDA and SQIVND (reference sequence). The CDR3 protein is CASSYTGTGTYEQYF. The CDR3 DNA reads TGTGCCAGTAGTTACACCGGGACAGGGACCTACGAGCAGTACTTC.

This clone has a single count. The chain joins TRBV9 to TRBJ1-2; D remains ambiguous. This CDR3 region has 13 residues. V was clipped by 7 bases and J by 2 bases, with 12 bases between them. Germline V gene sequence: CDR1 SGDLS, CDR2 YYNGEE. Here the CDR3 reads CASRGLTNYGYTF. The DNA of the CDR3 is TGTGCCAGCCGAGGGTTGACCAACTATGGCTACACCTTC.

The CDR3, as DNA: TGCAGTATATCGACAGAACACAATGAGCAGTTCTTC. This sequence encodes CSISTEHNEQFF. The chain joins TRBV29-1 to TRBJ2-1, with D possibly TRBD1 on 5 matching bases. CDR1 is SQVTM and CDR2 is ANQGSEA in the germline V gene. The CDR3 has 12 amino acids.

J is TRBJ2-3 and V is TRBV6-5; 15 positions match TRBD2. The germline V gene encodes CDR1 MNHEY and CDR2 SVGAGI. Unmatched junction bases numbered 3, after V lost 4 bases and J lost 4 bases. CDR3 length equals 16 residues. CDR3 protein: CASSSGLAGGADTQYF. CDR3 sequence (DNA): TGTGCCAGCAGTTCGGGACTAGCGGGGGGCGCAGATACGCAGTATTTT.

The chain is built from TRBV30 and TRBJ2-7; 12 bases line up with TRBD1. The CDR3 consists of 14 residues. J lost 5 bases, V lost 5 bases, and 7 bases had no gene match. CDR1 GTSNPN and CDR2 SVGIG come from the germline V gene (reference sequence). As DNA, the CDR3 is TGTGCCTGGGTTGGGGGACAGGGGGCCAACGAGCAGTACTTC. Its translation is CAWVGGQGANEQYF.

The rearrangement uses TRBV30 and TRBJ1-1; D not certain. This CDR3 spans 13 amino acids. The V gene's germline CDR1 is GTSNPN and CDR2 SVGIG (reference sequence). With 0 bases removed from V and 0 bases from J, the gap between germline ends came to 5 bases. This chain's CDR3 is CAWSVSVNTEAFF. CDR3 DNA sequence: TGTGCCTGGAGTGTATCCGTGAACACTGAAGCTTTCTTT.

This sequence joins TRBV5-4 and TRBJ1-1, with D unclear. This CDR3 contains 14 residues. CDR1 SGHNT and CDR2 YYREEE come from the germline V gene (reference sequence). V shed 5 bases and J shed 1 base, with 12 bases lying between them. The CDR3 DNA reads as TGTGCCAGCAGGCCCTTCTCAGGGAACACTGAAGCTTTCTTT. Its translation: CASRPFSGNTEAFF.

There are a few counts of this clone. V is TRBV7-2 and J is TRBJ2-7, with D possibly being TRBD2 (7 bases). This CDR3 region has 15 residues. In germline, CDR1 is SGHTA, CDR2 FQGNSA. Trimming removed 1 base from V and 6 bases from J, with 16 bases in between. The chain's CDR3 is CASSLGTAGRSEQYF. DNA of the CDR3: TGTGCCAGCAGCTTAGGGACAGCCGGGAGGAGCGAGCAGTACTTC.

The V gene is TRBV30, the J gene TRBJ1-2; a possible D gene is TRBD1 (5 bases). The V end was cut by 3 bases, the J end by 7 bases, with 21 bases between. Germline V gene lookup returns CDR1 GTSNPN and CDR2 SVGIG (reference sequence). The CDR3 covers 15 residues. As DNA, the CDR3 is TGTGCCTGGAGGCCACCGGGACTAGCCCTACCTGGCTACACCTTC. The encoded protein is CAWRPPGLALPGYTF. The full variable domain, with the rest looked up from reference TRBV30 and TRBJ1-2, is SQTIHQWPATLVQPVGSPLSLECTVEGTSNPNLYWYRQAAGRGLQLLFYSVGIGQISSEVPQNLSASRPQDRQFILSSKKLLLSDSGFYLCAWRPPGLALPGYTFGSGTRLTVV.